A selection of T cell receptor beta chains follows, all from one sample in a study of early T cells in non-severe SARS-CoV-2 infection. A single record per CDR3 protein comes from TCRdb applying MiXCR to the 5' RACE reads. The table shows around 60,000 distinct CDR3 sequences, with approximately 12% occurring only once. The source material was whole blood. These receptor sequences come from an adult who was a healthcare worker with PCR-confirmed SARS-CoV-2 infection or an uninfected control (not recorded which). Both conserved end residues are part of each CDR3. The D gene is left open where the match is weak. Size values are once, few and many counts, or a class for expanded clones, and some rows have none.

clone size | J gene | D gene | V gene | CDR3 DNA | CDR3 protein
few | TRBJ1-3 | TRBD1 | TRBV5-1 | TGCGCCAGCAGCCCCGGGACAGGGACGGACACCATATATTTT | CASSPGTGTDTIYF
many | TRBJ2-7 | TRBD2 | TRBV6-5 | TGTGCCAGCAGACCGGGACTAGCGAGCTCTCCCCAGTACTTC | CASRPGLASSPQYF
many | TRBJ2-7 | TRBD2 | TRBV7-2 | TGTGCCAGCACTCCGCATGGGCTAGCGGGAGTCTACGAGCAGTACTTC | CASTPHGLAGVYEQYF
many | TRBJ1-2 | TRBD1 | TRBV3-1 | TGTGCCAGCAGCTATAGACAGGGGGAGAGTGGCTACACCTTC | CASSYRQGESGYTF
. | TRBJ2-1 | TRBD1 | TRBV19 | TGTGCCAGTAGTATGCAGGGAGCACAGGGGAATGAGCAGTTCTTC | CASSMQGAQGNEQFF
. | TRBJ2-7 | . | TRBV7-2 | TGTGCCAGCAGCTTAGGGGGAATTCCCTACGAGCAGTACTTC | CASSLGGIPYEQYF
few | TRBJ2-2 | TRBD2 | TRBV6-5 | TGTGCCAGCAACTTAGCGGGAGGGCCGAGCACCGGGGAGCTGTTTTTT | CASNLAGGPSTGELFF
few | TRBJ2-2 | . | TRBV30 | TGTGCCTGGAGACCGAACACCGGGGAGCTGTTTTTT | CAWRPNTGELFF
once | TRBJ2-2 | . | TRBV2 | TGTGCCAGCAGTGTGGGGCAGGGATACACCGGGGAGCTGTTTTTT | CASSVGQGYTGELFF
many | TRBJ2-7 | . | TRBV29-1 | TGCAGCGTTAGTGGTTTGGGGTCGGGCGAGCAGTACTTC | CSVSGLGSGEQYF
. | TRBJ1-5 | TRBD1 | TRBV2 | TGTGCCAGCAGGGACGACAGGGCGAATCAGCCCCAGCATTTT | CASRDDRANQPQHF
many | TRBJ1-5 | . | TRBV15 | TGTGCCACCAGCAGAGATCGGGCAGGGAATCAGCCCCAGCATTTT | CATSRDRAGNQPQHF
many | TRBJ1-5 | . | TRBV28 | TGTGCCAGCAGTTTACCGCAGGGAAACAGCAATCAGCCCCAGCATTTT | CASSLPQGNSNQPQHF
. | TRBJ2-1 | . | TRBV29-1 | TGCAGCGTTCAGGGGGGTTCGGTTGGCAGTGAGCAGTTCTTC | CSVQGGSVGSEQFF
many | TRBJ1-4 | . | TRBV28 | TGTGCCAGCAACCCGACAGGCCAGAATGAAAAACTGTTTTTT | CASNPTGQNEKLFF
. | TRBJ2-3 | . | TRBV7-2 | TGTGCCAGCAGCTTAGGCCGCACAGATACGAAGTATTTT | CASSLGRTDTKYF
. | TRBJ1-1 | . | TRBV7-3 | TGTGCCAGCAGCAGGTGGGGGTTGACGACCGAAGCTTTCTTT | CASSRWGLTTEAFF
few | TRBJ2-7 | . | TRBV5-1 | TGCGCCAGCAACATTGACCCGTACTACGAGCAGTACTTC | CASNIDPYYEQYF
. | TRBJ2-5 | TRBD2 | TRBV6-5 | TGTGCCAGCAGTTACGGTAGCGGGAGGGCCCGGGAGACCCAGTACTTC | CASSYGSGRARETQYF
many | TRBJ2-2 | . | TRBV1 | TGCACCAGCAGCCAACTCGGACTAGCGGGCTCGAACACCGGGGAGCTGTTTTTT | CTSSQLGLAGSNTGELFF
. | TRBJ2-2 | TRBD1 | TRBV28 | TGTGCCAGTAGACCGGGACGCAGGGGGACCGGGGAGCTGTTTTTT | CASRPGRRGTGELFF
many | TRBJ1-5 | . | TRBV6-2/TRBV6-3 | TGTGCCAGCAGTTACGAGCTAGGCGCTCAGCCCCAGCATTTT | CASSYELGAQPQHF
many | TRBJ1-6 | TRBD1 | TRBV27 | TGTGCCAGCAGTTTACGACCAGGGGGGGACTCACCCCTCCACTTT | CASSLRPGGDSPLHF
. | TRBJ1-2 | . | TRBV10-3 | TGTGCCATCAGTGAGTCGAACAGACAGCCGACCTATGGCTACACCTTC | CAISESNRQPTYGYTF
many | TRBJ2-7 | . | TRBV20-1 | TGCAGTGCCCCCTCGGCAGGGTCCTCTTACGAGCAGTACTTC | CSAPSAGSSYEQYF
. | TRBJ2-5 | . | TRBV7-9 | TGTGCCAGCAGCCCCACCAGGGCAGGGGCCGCGGGAGAGACCCAGTACTTC | CASSPTRAGAAGETQYF
. | TRBJ2-1 | . | TRBV5-1 | TGCGCCAGCAGCTTGCAATCGGGGGGCAACGGTGAGCAGTTCTTC | CASSLQSGGNGEQFF
many | TRBJ2-2 | TRBD2 | TRBV28 | TGTGCCAGCAGCCCTGCCGAGATCCCCGGCGGGGGCACCGGGGAGCTGTTTTTT | CASSPAEIPGGGTGELFF
many | TRBJ2-5 | . | TRBV7-6 | TGTGCCAGCAGTCAGTCAACTGCGGGCCAGACGCCCATCTTC | CASSQSTAGQTPIF
few | TRBJ2-1 | . | TRBV28 | TGTGCCAGCGGATGGGCAGGGACCAACAATGAGCAGTTCTTC | CASGWAGTNNEQFF
few | TRBJ1-1 | . | TRBV5-1 | TGCGCCAGCAGCTTTTCAGACAACACTGAAGCTTTCTTT | CASSFSDNTEAFF
few | TRBJ2-5 | TRBD2 | TRBV6-1 | TGTGCCAGCACCCCATTAGGCAGACTAGCGGGAGGACAAGAGACCCAGTACTTC | CASTPLGRLAGGQETQYF
. | TRBJ1-2 | . | TRBV10-2 | TGCGCCAGCACTCTAGCGGGTAATGGCTACACCTTC | CASTLAGNGYTF
many | TRBJ2-7 | TRBD1 | TRBV2 | TGTGCCAGCAGCTACTACGGACAGGGAGGCGAGCAGTACTTC | CASSYYGQGGEQYF
many | TRBJ1-5 | . | TRBV21-1 | TGTGCCAGCAGCAAAGGCCTTTCCTCGGACAGGCCGTATAGCAATCAGCCCCAGCATTTT | CASSKGLSSDRPYSNQPQHF
few | TRBJ1-1 | . | TRBV5-1 | TGCGCCAGCAGCTTAGAGGCCCTGAACACTGAAGCTTTCTTT | CASSLEALNTEAFF
few | TRBJ2-1 | TRBD2 | TRBV27 | TGTGCCAGCAGTTTATTGTCTAGCGGGAGCGCGCAGTTCTTC | CASSLLSSGSAQFF
. | TRBJ1-3 | . | TRBV5-4 | TGTGCCAGCAGCATAGACACTGGAAACACCATATATTTT | CASSIDTGNTIYF
few | TRBJ1-2 | . | TRBV5-1 | TGCGCCAGCAGCTTGTCCACAGGGTCCCCCTATGGCTACACCTTC | CASSLSTGSPYGYTF
few | TRBJ1-6 | . | TRBV4-3 | TGCGCCAGCAGCCAAGTATCTACAGGGCGAAGTAATTCACCCCTCCACTTT | CASSQVSTGRSNSPLHF
few | TRBJ1-1 | . | TRBV5-1 | TGCGCCAGCAGCTTCTCAGGGGCGGGGACTGAAGCTTTCTTT | CASSFSGAGTEAFF